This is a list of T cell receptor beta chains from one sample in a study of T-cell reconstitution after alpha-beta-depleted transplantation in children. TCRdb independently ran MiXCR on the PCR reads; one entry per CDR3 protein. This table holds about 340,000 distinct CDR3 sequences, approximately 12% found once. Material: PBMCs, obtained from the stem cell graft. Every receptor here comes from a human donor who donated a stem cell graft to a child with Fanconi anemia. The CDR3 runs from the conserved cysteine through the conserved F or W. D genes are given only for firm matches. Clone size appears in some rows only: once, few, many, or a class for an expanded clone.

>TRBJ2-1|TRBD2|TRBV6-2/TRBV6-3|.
TGTGCCAGCAGTGGGGTAGCGGGAGGGCCCGTAAATGAGCAGTTCTTC
CASSGVAGGPVNEQFF
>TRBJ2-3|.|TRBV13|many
TGTGCCAGCAGCTTAACCCAGCAGGGGTGGACAGATACGCAGTATTTT
CASSLTQQGWTDTQYF
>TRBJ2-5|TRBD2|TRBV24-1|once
TGTGCCATCAGTGATTCAAGACTAGCATGGGGACAAGAGACCCAGTACTTC
CAISDSRLAWGQETQYF
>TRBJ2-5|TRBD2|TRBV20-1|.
TGCAGTGCCCCGGGACTAGTGCGCGAGACCCAGTACTTC
CSAPGLVRETQYF
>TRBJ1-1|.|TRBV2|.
TGTGCCAGCAGTCCCTGGAAAGGGAAGGAAACTGAAGCTTTCTTT
CASSPWKGKETEAFF
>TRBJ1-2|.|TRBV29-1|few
TGCAGCGTTGAAGGCCAAGACACCCCCTCAAGCTACACCTTC
CSVEGQDTPSSYTF
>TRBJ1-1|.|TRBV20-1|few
TGCAGTGCTAAAGAAAACCCACTCTTGAACACTGAAGCTTTCTTT
CSAKENPLLNTEAFF
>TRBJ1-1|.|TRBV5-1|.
TGCGCCAGCAGGAGGGGCAGAAACACTGAAGCTTTCTTT
CASRRGRNTEAFF
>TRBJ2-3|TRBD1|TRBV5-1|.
TGCGCCAGCAGCTTGTTGACAGGGAACACAGATACGCAGTATTTT
CASSLLTGNTDTQYF
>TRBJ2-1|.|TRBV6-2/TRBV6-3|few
TGTGCCAGCAATCAGGGAACTTACAATGAGCAGTTCTTC
CASNQGTYNEQFF
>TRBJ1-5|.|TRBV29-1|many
TGCAGCGTTAGAGACAGCAATCAGCCCCAGCATTTT
CSVRDSNQPQHF
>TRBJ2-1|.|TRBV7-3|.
TGTGCCAGCAGCTTAGGTTGGTCTTACAATGAGCAGTTCTTC
CASSLGWSYNEQFF
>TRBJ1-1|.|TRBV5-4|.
TGTGCCAGCAGCCCCCGAGGTGGCGTACCTGAAGCTTTCTTT
CASSPRGGVPEAFF
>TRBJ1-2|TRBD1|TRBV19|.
TGTGCCAGCTCCCGGGACAGGGGGCCGGGAGGCTATGGCTACACCTTC
CASSRDRGPGGYGYTF
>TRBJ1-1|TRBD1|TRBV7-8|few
TGTGCCAGCAGCTTAACAGGGGGGTGGAACACTGAAGCTTTCTTT
CASSLTGGWNTEAFF
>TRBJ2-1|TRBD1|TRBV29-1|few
TGCAGCGTTGAAAATCGGGACAGTCTGAGTTGGGAGCAGTTCTTC
CSVENRDSLSWEQFF
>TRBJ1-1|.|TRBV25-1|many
TGTGCCAGCGAGCCGGAGATTTGGGTGAACACTGAAGCTTTCTTT
CASEPEIWVNTEAFF
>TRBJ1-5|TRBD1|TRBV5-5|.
TGTGCCAGCAGCTTGGGCACAGGGGTAAATAGCAATCAGCCCCAGCATTTT
CASSLGTGVNSNQPQHF
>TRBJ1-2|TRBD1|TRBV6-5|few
TGTGCCAGCACCTCGGGACAGTTCTCCTATGGCTACACCTTC
CASTSGQFSYGYTF